The 5 T cell receptor beta chains given below trace back to one sample, sequenced in a study of blood T cells in healthy people across ages. Then a second PCR, running roughly 6 to 11 cycles, was carried out with a sample-barcoded 5' primer and a J-beta primer mix. From the 5' RACE reads, TCRdb called clonotypes with MiXCR, one entry per CDR3 protein. The sample holds around 800,000 distinct CDR3 sequences, about 59% seen once. Sequencing was performed on blood. The origin of the receptors is a man aged 25 to 40 in good health.

This clonotype was observed a single time. V is TRBV20-1 and J is TRBJ2-6; D tentatively reads TRBD1 or TRBD2 (6 bases each). Germline assignment: CDR1 DFQATT and CDR2 SNEGSKA (reference sequence). V lost 5 bases and J 4 bases, leaving 12 bases between the germline ends. This CDR3 region has 14 residues. The CDR3: CSARWGAGANVLTF. The DNA of the CDR3 is TGCAGTGCTCGTTGGGGGGCAGGGGCCAACGTCCTGACTTTC.

The J gene is TRBJ2-4, the V gene TRBV4-2; D is uncertain. Germline CDR1 reads LGHNA; CDR2 reads YNFKEQ. This CDR3 contains 13 residues. V lost 0 bases, J lost 14 bases, and 14 bases lay in between. The CDR3 DNA reads TGTGCCAGCAGCCAAGAGGTAGGATTTGAGGAGTACTTC. Protein product: CASSQEVGFEEYF.

This clonotype came up once. The chain combines TRBV7-8 with TRBJ2-1, with D perhaps matching TRBD1 (7 bases). Germline-derived CDR1 and CDR2 are SGHVS and FQNEAQ. The V end was cut by 5 bases, the J end by 5 bases, with 16 bases between. The CDR3 covers 15 residues. The CDR3 nucleotides are TGTGCCAGCAGCACCGACAGGGAGGTTGACAATGAGCAGTTCTTC. This sequence encodes CASSTDREVDNEQFF.

The chain recombines TRBV5-6 with TRBJ2-2; 8 nucleotides agree with TRBD1. V was clipped by 5 bases and J by 5 bases; unmatched bases: 2. The CDR3 consists of 13 residues. The germline gives CDR1 SGHDT, CDR2 YYEEEE. CDR3: CASSYRGTGELFF. CDR3 in DNA: TGTGCCAGCAGTTACAGGGGGACCGGGGAGCTGTTTTTT.

The CDR3: CASSQDLSTGGYEQYF. The DNA for the CDR3 is TGCGCCAGCAGCCAAGATCTGTCGACAGGGGGTTACGAGCAGTACTTC. The chain carries TRBV4-3 and TRBJ2-7; 9 nucleotides align to TRBD1. Trimming at V came to 0 bases and at J to 4 bases, leaving 7 bases not matched to a gene. CDR3 length: 16 residues. Germline values: CDR1 LGHNA, CDR2 YSLEER.